A selection of T cell receptor beta chains follows, all from one sample in a study of T cell repertoires in cytomegalovirus infection. In TCRdb, the reads were re-called with MiXCR into one record per CDR3 protein. Of roughly 200,000 distinct CDR3 sequences listed, approximately 18% are singletons. Sequencing was carried out using CD8+ T cells from PBMCs. The receptors were sampled from a human donor in good health (CMV status not recorded). Some clones in this sample may be carry-over from other donors' samples. The CDR3 runs from the conserved cysteine through the conserved F or W. A D gene is named only where the DNA matches it firmly. Clone size is given for some rows only: seen once, a few or many times, or a class if the clone is expanded.

cdr3_nt: TGTGCCAGCAGTTTATGGCAGGGGTTGGGCTACGAGCAGTACTTC
cdr3_aa: CASSLWQGLGYEQYF
d_call: -
clone_size: -
j_call: TRBJ2-7
v_call: TRBV28

cdr3_nt: TGTGCCAGCAGTGGGACAGGGGAGGGCAATCAGCCCCAGCATTTT
cdr3_aa: CASSGTGEGNQPQHF
d_call: TRBD1
clone_size: many
j_call: TRBJ1-5
v_call: TRBV6-2/TRBV6-3

cdr3_nt: TGTGCCAGCAGCTTTAAAGGAGGCAGCACTGAAGCTTTCTTT
cdr3_aa: CASSFKGGSTEAFF
d_call: -
clone_size: few
j_call: TRBJ1-1
v_call: TRBV7-2

cdr3_nt: TGTGCCACCAGCGACGGGATCTCTGGGGCCAACGTCCTGACTTTC
cdr3_aa: CATSDGISGANVLTF
d_call: -
clone_size: -
j_call: TRBJ2-6
v_call: TRBV15

cdr3_nt: TGTGCCAGCAGCTTGAAGGACAGGAATTCACCCCTCCACTTT
cdr3_aa: CASSLKDRNSPLHF
d_call: TRBD1
clone_size: -
j_call: TRBJ1-6
v_call: TRBV7-6

cdr3_nt: TGCGCCAGCAGCCAGTACAGGGGTGACACCGGGGAGCTGTTTTTT
cdr3_aa: CASSQYRGDTGELFF
d_call: TRBD1
clone_size: -
j_call: TRBJ2-2
v_call: TRBV4-1

cdr3_nt: TGTGCCAGCAGCGCCAGGGATGGCTACACCTTC
cdr3_aa: CASSARDGYTF
d_call: -
clone_size: -
j_call: TRBJ1-2
v_call: TRBV9

cdr3_nt: TGTGCCAGCAGTTACCCCCCGGACGGTTCCGGCGAGCAGTACTTC
cdr3_aa: CASSYPPDGSGEQYF
d_call: -
clone_size: -
j_call: TRBJ2-7
v_call: TRBV6-6

cdr3_nt: TGTGCCAGCAGCTCCCCCGTGGGGGGTCCCTACAATGAGCAGTTCTTC
cdr3_aa: CASSSPVGGPYNEQFF
d_call: -
clone_size: few
j_call: TRBJ2-1
v_call: TRBV7-9

cdr3_nt: TGTGCCAGCAGCTTAGCCGGGGAAGCTTTCTTT
cdr3_aa: CASSLAGEAFF
d_call: -
clone_size: few
j_call: TRBJ1-1
v_call: TRBV7-2

cdr3_nt: TGTGCCAGCACCTCAAGGGGGTTCGGGAGCGTTATGGATGAAAAACTGTTTTTT
cdr3_aa: CASTSRGFGSVMDEKLFF
d_call: -
clone_size: -
j_call: TRBJ1-4
v_call: TRBV12-3/TRBV12-4

cdr3_nt: TGCAGTGTCGACCGACTAGCGGAGCGCACAGATACGCAGTATTTT
cdr3_aa: CSVDRLAERTDTQYF
d_call: TRBD2
clone_size: few
j_call: TRBJ2-3
v_call: TRBV20-1

cdr3_nt: TGTGCCAGCAGTATGGGAGGGGGAAACATTCAGTACTTC
cdr3_aa: CASSMGGGNIQYF
d_call: -
clone_size: -
j_call: TRBJ2-4
v_call: TRBV27

cdr3_nt: TGTGCCAGCAGCCAAGGTGGCGGGACAGGGCCTGGAAACACCATATATTTT
cdr3_aa: CASSQGGGTGPGNTIYF
d_call: TRBD1
clone_size: -
j_call: TRBJ1-3
v_call: TRBV4-2

cdr3_nt: TGTGCCAGCAGCCCCGTGGAGACCGGGGCCAACGTCCTGACTTTC
cdr3_aa: CASSPVETGANVLTF
d_call: -
clone_size: -
j_call: TRBJ2-6
v_call: TRBV6-2/TRBV6-3

cdr3_nt: TGCAGCGTTGAAACGGCAGGGGATAACTATGGCTACACCTTC
cdr3_aa: CSVETAGDNYGYTF
d_call: -
clone_size: -
j_call: TRBJ1-2
v_call: TRBV29-1

cdr3_nt: TGTGCCAGCAGTGCCGGGACAGCTCCCTACGAGCAGTACTTC
cdr3_aa: CASSAGTAPYEQYF
d_call: TRBD1
clone_size: few
j_call: TRBJ2-7
v_call: TRBV2

cdr3_nt: TGTGCCAGCAGTTACCCAGATAATTGGGACAGGGCGTACACTGAAGCTTTCTTT
cdr3_aa: CASSYPDNWDRAYTEAFF
d_call: TRBD1
clone_size: -
j_call: TRBJ1-1
v_call: TRBV6-2/TRBV6-3

cdr3_nt: TGTGCCAGCAATCTAGCGGGGTGGAACACCGGGGAGCTGTTTTTT
cdr3_aa: CASNLAGWNTGELFF
d_call: TRBD2
clone_size: few
j_call: TRBJ2-2
v_call: TRBV6-1

cdr3_nt: TGTGCCAGCAGTTCACCCCTGGCAGGGTTGTCTGGAAACACCATATATTTT
cdr3_aa: CASSSPLAGLSGNTIYF
d_call: -
clone_size: few
j_call: TRBJ1-3
v_call: TRBV28

cdr3_nt: TGTGCCAGCAGTTTAGACACCTTTAACATTCAGTACTTC
cdr3_aa: CASSLDTFNIQYF
d_call: -
clone_size: -
j_call: TRBJ2-4
v_call: TRBV28

cdr3_nt: TGTGCCAGCAGCGGATCCTACGCTGATGGCTACACCTTC
cdr3_aa: CASSGSYADGYTF
d_call: -
clone_size: -
j_call: TRBJ1-2
v_call: TRBV6-1

cdr3_nt: TGCAGTGCCGATCCCCGACTAGCGGGGGCGTACGAGCAGTACTTC
cdr3_aa: CSADPRLAGAYEQYF
d_call: TRBD2
clone_size: few
j_call: TRBJ2-7
v_call: TRBV20-1

cdr3_nt: TGCAGTGCTAGAGGTATAGATCAGCCCGCTCTCGAGCAGTTCTTC
cdr3_aa: CSARGIDQPALEQFF
d_call: -
clone_size: few
j_call: TRBJ2-1
v_call: TRBV20-1

cdr3_nt: TGTGCCAGCAGCCCCCCCCAGGGGATGGGCGGGGAGCTGTTTTTT
cdr3_aa: CASSPPQGMGGELFF
d_call: -
clone_size: -
j_call: TRBJ2-2
v_call: TRBV7-3

cdr3_nt: TGTGCTAGTTCATGGACGGGCATGAACACTGAAGCTTTCTTT
cdr3_aa: CASSWTGMNTEAFF
d_call: -
clone_size: -
j_call: TRBJ1-1
v_call: TRBV12-5

cdr3_nt: TGTGCCAGCAGTGACACGGAAGAGACCCAGTACTTC
cdr3_aa: CASSDTEETQYF
d_call: -
clone_size: few
j_call: TRBJ2-5
v_call: TRBV6-5

cdr3_nt: TGTGCCAGCATCCAAGGAGGGGCCAACGTCCTGACTTTC
cdr3_aa: CASIQGGANVLTF
d_call: -
clone_size: few
j_call: TRBJ2-6
v_call: TRBV7-9

cdr3_nt: TGTGCCAGCAGCTGGGGGGCCTACGAGCAGTACTTC
cdr3_aa: CASSWGAYEQYF
d_call: -
clone_size: many
j_call: TRBJ2-7
v_call: TRBV7-2

cdr3_nt: TGTGCCAGCAGCCCCGCAGCGGGCGGCAATGAGCAGTTCTTC
cdr3_aa: CASSPAAGGNEQFF
d_call: -
clone_size: few
j_call: TRBJ2-1
v_call: TRBV28

cdr3_nt: TGTGCCAGCAGCACTTCAGGGGAAACCGGGGAGCTGTTTTTT
cdr3_aa: CASSTSGETGELFF
d_call: -
clone_size: -
j_call: TRBJ2-2
v_call: TRBV13

cdr3_nt: TGCAGTGCTAGAGATAGGGCAGGGCAAGATCAGCCCCAGCATTTT
cdr3_aa: CSARDRAGQDQPQHF
d_call: -
clone_size: -
j_call: TRBJ1-5
v_call: TRBV20-1

cdr3_nt: TGTGCCAGCAGCTCGAGGACCTACACTGAAGCTTTCTTT
cdr3_aa: CASSSRTYTEAFF
d_call: -
clone_size: few
j_call: TRBJ1-1
v_call: TRBV7-6

cdr3_nt: TGTGCCAGCAGGATAACAGGGTTCTACGAGCAGTACTTC
cdr3_aa: CASRITGFYEQYF
d_call: -
clone_size: -
j_call: TRBJ2-7
v_call: TRBV12-3/TRBV12-4

cdr3_nt: TGCAGTGCTAGAGATAGCCGAAGGCGGGTTCGGACTGAAGCTTTCTTT
cdr3_aa: CSARDSRRRVRTEAFF
d_call: -
clone_size: once
j_call: TRBJ1-1
v_call: TRBV20-1

cdr3_nt: TGTGCCAGCAGCGTAGCTAAAGGGGGAGACACCGGGGAGCTGTTTTTT
cdr3_aa: CASSVAKGGDTGELFF
d_call: -
clone_size: -
j_call: TRBJ2-2
v_call: TRBV9

cdr3_nt: TGTGCCAGCAGTTTAGCGCGGGCTTCCTACAATGAGCAGTTCTTC
cdr3_aa: CASSLARASYNEQFF
d_call: -
clone_size: few
j_call: TRBJ2-1
v_call: TRBV12-3/TRBV12-4

cdr3_nt: TGTGCCAGCAGCCAATGGACTGGTCCGAGCGGGGAGATCAATGAGCAGTTCTTC
cdr3_aa: CASSQWTGPSGEINEQFF
d_call: TRBD2
clone_size: -
j_call: TRBJ2-1
v_call: TRBV7-6

cdr3_nt: TGCGCCAGCAGCCAATGGCCAGCTGGTAGCTCTGAAGCTTTCTTT
cdr3_aa: CASSQWPAGSSEAFF
d_call: -
clone_size: -
j_call: TRBJ1-1
v_call: TRBV4-1

cdr3_nt: TGCAGTGCTAGAGATCAAGACCGAACCTACGAGCAGTACTTC
cdr3_aa: CSARDQDRTYEQYF
d_call: -
clone_size: -
j_call: TRBJ2-7
v_call: TRBV20-1

cdr3_nt: TGTGCCAGCAGCTCCCCCGCACAGGGGACGGCGAGGAACACCGGGGAGCTGTTTTTT
cdr3_aa: CASSSPAQGTARNTGELFF
d_call: TRBD1
clone_size: -
j_call: TRBJ2-2
v_call: TRBV7-6

cdr3_nt: TGTGCCAGCAGTGAAAGCGGGGGAACTAGCACAGATACGCAGTATTTT
cdr3_aa: CASSESGGTSTDTQYF
d_call: TRBD2
clone_size: -
j_call: TRBJ2-3
v_call: TRBV9

cdr3_nt: TGTGCCAGCAGTTCAGGGGTGGTCTACAATGAGCAGTTCTTC
cdr3_aa: CASSSGVVYNEQFF
d_call: -
clone_size: -
j_call: TRBJ2-1
v_call: TRBV27

cdr3_nt: TGTGCCTTTCAGGGACAGGGAACTCAGCCCCAGCATTTT
cdr3_aa: CAFQGQGTQPQHF
d_call: TRBD1
clone_size: -
j_call: TRBJ1-5
v_call: TRBV30

cdr3_nt: TGTGCCAGCAGCCCCCCCAATGGTCAGCCCCAGCATTTT
cdr3_aa: CASSPPNGQPQHF
d_call: -
clone_size: -
j_call: TRBJ1-5
v_call: TRBV7-6

cdr3_nt: TGTGCCAGCAGCCCGCTGACGGGGGTGAACACCGGGGAGCTGTTTTTT
cdr3_aa: CASSPLTGVNTGELFF
d_call: -
clone_size: -
j_call: TRBJ2-2
v_call: TRBV7-8

cdr3_nt: TGTGCCAGCAGCGCCCTAGTCACCGGGGAGCTGTTTTTT
cdr3_aa: CASSALVTGELFF
d_call: -
clone_size: few
j_call: TRBJ2-2
v_call: TRBV7-2

cdr3_nt: TGTGCCAGCAGCGGAGATCGGATGGGGCGCTACAATGAGCAGTTCTTC
cdr3_aa: CASSGDRMGRYNEQFF
d_call: -
clone_size: -
j_call: TRBJ2-1
v_call: TRBV9

cdr3_nt: TGTGCCAGCAGGGGGAGAGCGTACGAGCAGTACTTC
cdr3_aa: CASRGRAYEQYF
d_call: -
clone_size: few
j_call: TRBJ2-7
v_call: TRBV2

cdr3_nt: TGTGCCAGCAGTTTCGGGACAGAAGATCAGCCCCAGCATTTT
cdr3_aa: CASSFGTEDQPQHF
d_call: TRBD1
clone_size: -
j_call: TRBJ1-5
v_call: TRBV12-3/TRBV12-4

cdr3_nt: TGCGCCAGCAGCCAAGACGGTACAACTAATGAAAAACTGTTTTTT
cdr3_aa: CASSQDGTTNEKLFF
d_call: -
clone_size: many
j_call: TRBJ1-4
v_call: TRBV4-3

cdr3_nt: TGTGCCAGCAGCTTAACGGGGGGGCCTGGAGATACGCAGTATTTT
cdr3_aa: CASSLTGGPGDTQYF
d_call: TRBD2
clone_size: many
j_call: TRBJ2-3
v_call: TRBV7-2

cdr3_nt: TGTGCCAGCAGCTTCAACAGGGCGGTCACCGGGGAGCTGTTTTTT
cdr3_aa: CASSFNRAVTGELFF
d_call: -
clone_size: few
j_call: TRBJ2-2
v_call: TRBV7-6

cdr3_nt: TGTGCCAGCAGCTTATACCACGGCGATAGCTACGAGCAGTACTTC
cdr3_aa: CASSLYHGDSYEQYF
d_call: -
clone_size: -
j_call: TRBJ2-7
v_call: TRBV7-9

cdr3_nt: TGTGCCAGCAGCTTAGGGGGAATATCGGATACGCAGTATTTT
cdr3_aa: CASSLGGISDTQYF
d_call: -
clone_size: many
j_call: TRBJ2-3
v_call: TRBV7-8

cdr3_nt: TGTGCCAGCAGTTTCGAGAAATCAAGGACGGAGCAAGAGACCCAGTACTTC
cdr3_aa: CASSFEKSRTEQETQYF
d_call: -
clone_size: many
j_call: TRBJ2-5
v_call: TRBV28

cdr3_nt: TGTGCCAGCAGCCCAACCGGACTGGATGGCTTGAAGACCCAGTACTTC
cdr3_aa: CASSPTGLDGLKTQYF
d_call: -
clone_size: -
j_call: TRBJ2-5
v_call: TRBV28

cdr3_nt: TGTGCCAGCAGCTTACCCCAGTGGGTGGGCTCTGGGGCCAACGTCCTGACTTTC
cdr3_aa: CASSLPQWVGSGANVLTF
d_call: -
clone_size: few
j_call: TRBJ2-6
v_call: TRBV7-3